This T cell receptor (beta chain) was recovered during a study of T cell changes during pregnancy in multiple sclerosis. The CDR3 loop spans 17 amino acids. The trim removed 4 bases at V and 7 bases at J, leaving 12 bases unmatched. The germline gives CDR1 SGHRS, CDR2 YFSETQ. Some clones are missing from TCRdb's copy, which holds only in-frame ones; the method was immunoSEQ multiplex PCR. This sample has around 40,000 clones, with approximately 90% found just once. The receptor was derived from a female donor in good health, enrolled as a control in a pregnancy study. The genes are TRBV5-1 and TRBJ1-4; 11 nucleotides agree with TRBD1. The sample in question was CD4+ T cells from peripheral blood mononuclear cells, obtained in the first trimester of pregnancy. CDR3 residues: CASSPGQGAVLGEKLFF. The CDR3 DNA is TGCGCCAGCAGCCCCGGACAGGGGGCGGTTTTGGGTGAAAAACTGTTTTTT.